This T cell receptor beta chain emerged from a study of blood T cell repertoires in COVID-19. V gave up 7 bases and J gave up 7 bases; unmatched junction bases: 9. The germline V gene has CDR1 MDHEN and CDR2 SYDVKM. The CDR3 is 13 residues long. The study recruited people aged roughly 18 to 89 years across some 23 US areas. Sequencing used immunoSEQ multiplex PCR; TCRdb keeps in-frame clones, though not all of them. This sample yields 200,000 to 250,000 clones, of which 80% to 90% are seen a single time; roughly 3.7% belongs to the top ten. The clonotype originates from a woman aged 30 to 39 who had recovered from COVID-19. The specimen was PBMCs or T cells enriched from blood (not recorded which). This chain connects TRBV28 to TRBJ2-5, with 7 bases matching TRBD2. CDR3 protein: CASTRGGSATQYF. The CDR3 DNA reads TGTGCCAGCACCCGGGGCGGGAGCGCGACCCAGTACTTC.